These 31 T cell receptor beta chains came from one sample sequenced in a study of blood T cell repertoires in COVID-19. Method: immunoSEQ multiplex PCR; TCRdb's copy keeps in-frame clones and lacks some. The data hold over 200,000 clones, with around 88% observed a single time. The sequencing input was peripheral blood. The receptors come from a woman aged 45-60 years with acute or convalescent COVID-19.

This chain joins TRBV7-8 and TRBJ2-3; 9 bases agree with TRBD2. The CDR3 is 15 residues long. In germline, CDR1 is SGHVS, CDR2 FQNEAQ. V lost 5 bases, J lost 7 bases, and 10 bases stayed unmatched. The CDR3 reads CASSAISGSLNTQYF. The DNA of the CDR3 is TGTGCCAGCAGCGCAATTAGCGGGAGTCTAAATACGCAGTATTTT.

The rearrangement joins TRBV11-3 to TRBJ1-1; 11 bases map to TRBD1. Losses at the gene ends were 4 bases for V and 5 bases for J; bases not matched to a gene: 3. CDR3 size: 14 residues. The V gene's germline CDR1 is SGHNT and CDR2 YENEEA. In DNA form, the CDR3 reads TGTGCCAGCAGCTCGGGACAGGGGGGAACTGAAGCTTTCTTT. It encodes CASSSGQGGTEAFF.

The chain has TRBV12-3 or TRBV12-4 and TRBJ2-7; D uncertain. The CDR3 is 13 amino acids. Deletions cut 7 bases from V and 5 bases from J, with 15 bases between. This chain's CDR3 is CASTPSPGHEQYF. The CDR3 DNA reads as TGTGCCAGCACCCCTTCCCCAGGCCACGAGCAGTACTTC.

This chain uses TRBV6-5 with TRBJ1-1, with 7 bases lining up with TRBD1. This CDR3 has 14 residues. V gave up 6 bases and J gave up 4 bases; unmatched junction bases: 8. CDR1 is MNHEY, CDR2 SVGAGI, per germline. The CDR3, as DNA: TGTGCCAGCAGGCTGACAGGGTGGGTCACTGAAGCTTTCTTT. Translated, it gives CASRLTGWVTEAFF.

The chain couples TRBV7-6 to TRBJ1-6; D not resolved. This CDR3 contains 13 residues. Germline V gives CDR1 SGHVS, CDR2 FNYEAQ. Trimming took off 4 bases at V and 12 bases at J, with 13 bases between the two ends. Here the CDR3 reads CASSWTPGGPLHF. The CDR3 DNA reads TGTGCCAGCAGCTGGACCCCCGGAGGACCCCTCCACTTT.

V is TRBV7-3 and J is TRBJ2-3; 8 bases are shared with TRBD2. Losses at the gene ends were 1 base for V and 0 bases for J; bases not matched to a gene: 9. The V gene's germline CDR1 is SGHTA and CDR2 FQGTGA. The CDR3 totals 18 residues. The CDR3 nucleotides are TGTGCCAGCAGCTTAATGCCTGGGGTAGCGGGAAGCACAGATACGCAGTATTTT. This encodes CASSLMPGVAGSTDTQYF.

The chain carries TRBV4-2 and TRBJ2-3; no definite D call. The CDR3 consists of 16 residues. Germline loops: CDR1 LGHNA, CDR2 YNFKEQ. The V and J ends lost 4 bases and 0 bases respectively, with 14 bases between them. Written as DNA, the CDR3 is TGTGCCAGCAGCCCAGAGGTGCGAATTAGCACAGATACGCAGTATTTT. It codes for CASSPEVRISTDTQYF.

The chain has TRBV29-1 and TRBJ2-1; D call uncertain. The V end was cut by 7 bases, the J end by 7 bases, with 14 bases between. The CDR3 loop spans 12 amino acids. Germline V lookup: CDR1 SQVTM, CDR2 ANQGSEA. The DNA of the CDR3 is TGCAGCGCCCACTACCTGCGGAATGAGCAGTTCTTC. This gives the protein CSAHYLRNEQFF.

The V gene is TRBV7-3, the J gene TRBJ2-3; TRBD2 agrees at 11 bases. This CDR3 contains 16 residues. The junction had 11 bases not matched to a gene; V was cut back by 3 bases and J by 9 bases. The germline CDR1 and CDR2 sequences are SGHTA and FQGTGA. CDR3 residues: CASSLGLAAVGETQYF. The CDR3 DNA reads TGTGCCAGCAGCTTGGGACTAGCGGCCGTGGGGGAAACGCAGTATTTT. The complete variable domain, with remaining parts taken from reference TRBV7-3 and TRBJ2-3, reads GAGVSQTPSNKVTEKGKYVELRCDPISGHTALYWYRQSLGQGPEFLIYFQGTGAADDSGLPNDRFFAVRPEGSVSTLKIQRTERGDSAVYLCASSLGLAAVGETQYFGPGTRLTVL.

The rearrangement joins TRBV2 to TRBJ1-2, with D possibly matching TRBD1 (6 bases). V lost 4 bases and J 2 bases, leaving 17 bases between the germline ends. The CDR3 totals 16 residues. Germline lookup yields CDR1 SNHLY and CDR2 FYNNEI. CDR3 nucleotides: TGTGCCAGCAGTGCGGCCTCCGGACAGCCAAACTATGGCTACACCTTC. It specifies CASSAASGQPNYGYTF.

The rearrangement joins TRBV28 to TRBJ2-3; TRBD2 matches 9 bases. CDR1 is MDHEN, CDR2 SYDVKM, per germline. V lost 5 bases, J lost 3 bases, and 12 bases stayed unmatched. CDR3 length equals 17 residues. The CDR3 nucleotides read TGTGCCAGCAGTCCCTCTCTAGGCGGGAGGGGAACAGATACGCAGTATTTT. Protein product: CASSPSLGGRGTDTQYF.

The V and J genes are TRBV18 and TRBJ1-2, with 10 bases fitting TRBD1. Germline V CDR1 and CDR2: KGHSH, LQKENI. The CDR3 is 16 amino acids. After removal of 6 bases from V and 3 bases from J, the junction contained 10 bases not matched to a gene. Here the CDR3 DNA reads TGTGCCAGCTCCTATGACAGGGGGCGAGATGACTATGGCTACACCTTC. Translation gives CASSYDRGRDDYGYTF.

This rearrangement joins TRBV14 to TRBJ2-1; tentatively, D is TRBD2 (5 bases). Trimming cost V 1 base and J 9 bases, with 19 bases left between them. Germline V gene lookup returns CDR1 SGHDN and CDR2 FVKESK. The CDR3 extends over 16 amino acids. The CDR3 region has the DNA TGTGCCAGCAGCCAAGTTATGGCCCTCGGGATGGGTGAGCAGTTCTTC. Translation gives CASSQVMALGMGEQFF.

The chain recombines TRBV2 with TRBJ2-3; 10 positions match TRBD1. The CDR3 has 16 residues. V was clipped by 6 bases and J by 2 bases; unmatched bases: 8. Germline CDR1 and CDR2: SNHLY and FYNNEI. The CDR3 nucleotides are TGTGCCAGCAGCCTAGGGACAGGGGTCCCCACAGATACGCAGTATTTT. Amino acids: CASSLGTGVPTDTQYF.

The rearrangement uses TRBV6-5 and TRBJ2-7, with 8 bases matching TRBD2. CDR1 is MNHEY, CDR2 SVGAGI, per germline. J lost 5 bases, V lost 6 bases, and 12 bases had no gene match. The CDR3 is 15 amino acids. As DNA, the CDR3 is TGTGCCAGCAGGGGACCGGGACTAGGGTCCCACGAGCAGTACTTC. Translating gives CASRGPGLGSHEQYF.

The chain uses TRBV27 and TRBJ1-2; no definite D call. CDR1 and CDR2 (germline): MNHEY, SMNVEV (reference sequence). V dropped 5 bases and J dropped 8 bases, with 24 bases sitting between them. The CDR3 is 16 residues long. CDR3 sequence (DNA): TGTGCCAGCAGTCTCCGGAGAGCGGGAGGGCTTCTAGGCTACACCTTC. Protein product: CASSLRRAGGLLGYTF.

The rearrangement joins TRBV6-5 to TRBJ1-2; D is ambiguous. The CDR3 contains 15 residues. Germline assignment: CDR1 MNHEY and CDR2 SVGAGI. Between the trimmed V and J ends, which lost 4 bases and 2 bases, there was a span of 14 bases. CDR3 amino acids: CASSSEGAMNYGYTF. As DNA, the CDR3 is TGTGCCAGCAGTTCTGAGGGTGCGATGAACTATGGCTACACCTTC.

CDR3 loop: CASSVFVLTSENTDTQYF. The CDR3 DNA sequence: TGTGCCAGTAGTGTTTTTGTCTTGACTAGCGAAAACACAGATACGCAGTATTTT. The chain uses TRBV19 and TRBJ2-3, with 8 bases lining up with TRBD2. After removal of 5 bases from V and 2 bases from J, the junction contained 15 bases not matched to a gene. The CDR3 length is 18 residues. CDR1 LNHDA and CDR2 SQIVND come from the germline V gene (reference sequence).

The chain couples TRBV18 to TRBJ1-1, with D perhaps TRBD1 (5 bases). The germline V gene encodes CDR1 KGHSH and CDR2 LQKENI. This CDR3 is built from 14 residues. V dropped 3 bases and J dropped 11 bases, with 19 bases sitting between them. The CDR3 coding sequence is TGTGCCAGCTCACCTTCCGGGACTGGTGACTGGGCTTTCTTT. Translated, it gives CASSPSGTGDWAFF.

The rearrangement links TRBV19 to TRBJ2-3; no clear D gene. Germline V gene sequence: CDR1 LNHDA, CDR2 SQIVND (reference sequence). This CDR3 region has 13 residues. The V gene lost 4 bases and the J gene lost 6 bases, with 11 bases spanning the gap. CDR3 bases: TGTGCCAGTAGTAAGGAGATTGTGGATACGCAGTATTTT. This encodes CASSKEIVDTQYF. Complete variable domain (other parts from reference TRBV19 and TRBJ2-3): DGGITQSPKYLFRKEGQNVTLSCEQNLNHDAMYWYRQDPGQGLRLIYYSQIVNDFQKGDIAEGYSVSREKKESFPLTVTSAQKNPTAFYLCASSKEIVDTQYFGPGTRLTVL.

The chain has TRBV27 and TRBJ2-1; 16 nucleotides line up with TRBD2. The germline CDR1 and CDR2 sequences are MNHEY and SMNVEV (reference sequence). This CDR3 spans 17 amino acids. Trimming took 7 bases from V and 5 from J; bases not matched to a gene: 8. The CDR3 sequence is CASTRLGTSGRDNEQFF. As DNA, the CDR3 is TGTGCCAGCACACGACTCGGGACTAGCGGGAGGGACAATGAGCAGTTCTTC.

V and J are TRBV15 and TRBJ2-1; 8 bases match TRBD2. CDR3 length: 18 residues. Germline lookup yields CDR1 LNHNV and CDR2 YYDKDF (reference sequence). The V gene end was trimmed by 3 bases and the J gene end by 4 bases; junction bases not matched to a gene: 14. The CDR3 loop is CATSSPTPLAGLYNEQFF. The DNA of the CDR3 is TGTGCCACCAGCAGTCCCACGCCCCTAGCGGGCCTTTACAATGAGCAGTTCTTC. Drawing the rest from reference TRBV15 and TRBJ2-1, the complete variable domain is DAMVIQNPRYQVTQFGKPVTLSCSQTLNHNVMYWYQQKSSQAPKLLFHYYDKDFNNEADTPDNFQSRRPNTSFCFLDIRSPGLGDTAMYLCATSSPTPLAGLYNEQFFGPGTRLTVL.

This clone occurred once. The chain carries TRBV6-2 or TRBV6-3 and TRBJ2-3; possibly TRBD2 for D (6 bases). CDR3 length: 15 residues. Germline V gene lookup returns CDR1 MNHEY and CDR2 SVGEGT. Trimming took off 4 bases at V and 6 bases at J, with 17 bases between the two ends. The CDR3 nucleotides are TGTGCCAGCAGTTTCCTTAGCGGAGCTGCGGATACGCAGTATTTT. Its protein product is CASSFLSGAADTQYF.

This clone was recorded once. The chain joins TRBV6-5 to TRBJ2-3; D is perhaps TRBD2 (6 bases). The V gene lost 8 bases and the J gene lost 4 bases, with 19 bases spanning the gap. This CDR3 has 15 residues. The germline CDR1 and CDR2 sequences are MNHEY and SVGAGI. CDR3 coding DNA: TGTGCCAGCCTCGGTCGGGGCGGGACGGCAGATACGCAGTATTTT. Protein product: CASLGRGGTADTQYF.

CDR3 sequence: CASSPGLAREQYF. CDR3 sequence (DNA): TGTGCCAGCAGCCCGGGACTAGCGAGAGAGCAGTACTTC. The V and J genes are TRBV2 and TRBJ2-7; 10 positions match TRBD2. The germline V gene encodes CDR1 SNHLY and CDR2 FYNNEI. The CDR3 runs 13 residues. V dropped 6 bases and J dropped 7; count of bases not matched to a gene: 6.

The V call is TRBV24-1, the J call TRBJ2-1; possibly TRBD2 for D (6 bases). The CDR3 spans 13 residues. The germline V gene encodes CDR1 KGHDR and CDR2 SFDVKD. Trimming took off 3 bases at V and 6 bases at J, with 8 bases between the two ends. The CDR3 region is CATSDGDFNEQFF. CDR3 nucleotides: TGTGCCACCAGTGATGGGGACTTCAATGAGCAGTTCTTC.

The V gene is TRBV30, the J gene TRBJ2-2; D gene unclear. This CDR3 has 13 residues. Trimming cost V 2 bases and J 4 bases, with 8 bases left between them. CDR1 is GTSNPN, CDR2 SVGIG, per germline (reference sequence). CDR3 amino acids: CAWSHGITGELFF. In DNA form, the CDR3 reads TGTGCCTGGAGTCATGGCATCACCGGGGAGCTGTTTTTT.

This rearrangement joins TRBV5-1 to TRBJ2-7, with TRBD1 as a possible D gene (5 bases). Germline V gene sequence: CDR1 SGHRS, CDR2 YFSETQ. The CDR3 sequence is 15 residues long. V was trimmed by 1 base and J by 4 bases, leaving 15 bases between them. In DNA form, the CDR3 reads TGCGCCAGCAGCTTGCTGGGGCCCCCCTTATACGAGCAGTACTTC. Residues: CASSLLGPPLYEQYF.

This clone has only a few counts. This same CDR3 is encoded by further DNA sequences in the sample. The gene calls are TRBV12-3 or TRBV12-4 and TRBJ2-2; 7 bases align to TRBD2. There are 13 residues in the CDR3. With V trimmed by 4 bases and J by 4 bases, 0 bases remained unmatched. Here the CDR3 reads CASSWGGTGELFF. In nucleotides, the CDR3 is TGTGCCAGCAGTTGGGGGGGCACCGGGGAGCTGTTTTTT.

V usage is TRBV6-1 and J usage is TRBJ2-7; the D gene is possibly TRBD1 (5 bases). V was shortened by 2 bases and J by 0 bases, with 14 bases between the two germline ends. Germline assignment: CDR1 MNHNS and CDR2 SASEGT. The CDR3 contains 16 residues. The CDR3 spells CASSEWAQGSSYEQYF. The CDR3 bases are TGTGCCAGCAGTGAATGGGCGCAGGGTAGCTCCTACGAGCAGTACTTC.

The rearrangement joins TRBV27 to TRBJ1-2, with D unresolved. Trimming pared 1 base from V and 0 bases from J, leaving 12 bases between. Germline CDR1 and CDR2: MNHEY and SMNVEV (reference sequence). The CDR3 covers 16 residues. The CDR3 nucleotides are TGTGCCAGCAGTTTATTTCCGTCGTCGTCTAACTATGGCTACACCTTC. This encodes CASSLFPSSSNYGYTF.